A single sample is the source of the 20 T cell receptor beta chains below, sequenced in a study of T cells after yellow fever vaccination (dated by TCRdb to between 2018 and 2020). Libraries were made using 5' RACE. Data came from an Illumina HiSeq 2500. The public reads were run again by TCRdb, first through fastp at Q25 and then through MiXCR, and only productive beta chains were kept. Entries that share a CDR3 protein sequence are merged under the most common genes and DNA. The table for this sample lists some 350,000 distinct CDR3 sequences; approximately 6% of them were counted only once. The ten largest clones represent over 14% of the sample. The treatment or condition label, read with the paper, signifies: live attenuated yellow fever vaccine strain. The sequencing here drew on PBMCs, taken 5 days after the yellow fever booster vaccination. Receptor source: a man in his thirties or forties who received the YFV17D yellow fever vaccine.

This clonotype occurred a few times. This chain connects TRBV4-3 to TRBJ2-7, with TRBD1 matching 8 bases. CDR1 is LGHNA, CDR2 YSLEER, per germline. The length of the CDR3 is 15 residues. V shed 1 base and J 2 bases; nucleotides not matched to a gene: 4. CDR3 sequence: CASSQGRQGTYEQYF. CDR3 DNA sequence: TGCGCCAGCAGCCAAGGAAGACAGGGGACCTACGAGCAGTACTTC.

The chain carries TRBV3-1 and TRBJ2-7; 8 bases match TRBD1. The CDR3 extends over 15 amino acids. CDR1 LGHDT and CDR2 YNNKEL come from the germline V gene (reference sequence). Trimming at V came to 10 bases and at J to 6 bases, leaving 17 bases not matched to a gene. CDR3 amino acids: CATSHPGQGKFEQYF. CDR3 sequence (DNA): TGTGCCACCTCCCATCCCGGACAGGGAAAGTTCGAGCAGTACTTC.

In this sample, this clonotype turned up a few times. V gene TRBV12-3 or TRBV12-4 combines with J gene TRBJ2-1; 7 bases line up with TRBD2. Trimming removed 2 bases from V and 8 bases from J; junction bases left unmatched: 3. The CDR3 runs to 13 residues. The CDR3 nucleotides are TGTGCCAGCAGTTTACCGGGAGGCCATGAGCAGTTCTTC. Its translation: CASSLPGGHEQFF.

This clonotype was counted between two and nine times. The chain couples TRBV25-1 to TRBJ2-5, with 10 nucleotides matching TRBD1. Germline CDR1 and CDR2: MGHDK and SYGVNS. V gave up 7 bases and J gave up 2 bases; unmatched junction bases: 10. This CDR3 comprises 16 residues. CDR3 loop: CASISTPGQGQETQYF. The DNA for the CDR3 is TGTGCCAGCATCAGTACCCCGGGACAGGGGCAAGAGACCCAGTACTTC. The entire variable domain, with the rest obtained from reference TRBV25-1 and TRBJ2-5, is as follows: EADIYQTPRYLVIGTGKKITLECSQTMGHDKMYWYQQDPGMELHLIHYSYGVNSTEKGDLSSESTVSRIRTEHFPLTLESARPSHTSQYLCASISTPGQGQETQYFGPGTRLLVL.

This clonotype was seen a few times. The J gene is TRBJ2-7, the V gene TRBV20-1, with 9 nucleotides matching TRBD1. With 4 bases clipped from V and 4 bases from J, the junction kept 8 bases outside the gene matches. This CDR3 comprises 14 residues. Germline V gene sequence: CDR1 DFQATT, CDR2 SNEGSKA (reference sequence). The CDR3 DNA follows: TGCAGTGCTACCCTTCGGGACAGGGTTTACGAGCAGTACTTC. Residues: CSATLRDRVYEQYF.

Ten or more counts support this clonotype. The genes are TRBV20-1 and TRBJ2-3; TRBD1 matches 10 bases. Germline lookup yields CDR1 DFQATT and CDR2 SNEGSKA (reference sequence). Germline trimming cut 5 bases from V and 6 bases from J; bases unmatched to any gene: 11. The CDR3 is 15 amino acids. The CDR3 loop reads CSARPGDRGPDTQYF. DNA for the CDR3: TGCAGTGCTCGTCCAGGGGACAGGGGCCCGGATACGCAGTATTTT.

The rearrangement uses TRBV4-3 and TRBJ2-7; D is possibly TRBD2 (7 bases). Germline V gives CDR1 LGHNA, CDR2 YSLEER. Trimming removed 2 bases at V and 4 bases at J, with 15 bases between. The CDR3 is 15 amino acids. The DNA for the CDR3 is TGCGCCAGCAGCCAAATGGGGGGGGCCCCATACGAGCAGTACTTC. Translation: CASSQMGGAPYEQYF.

This clonotype was observed at least ten times. This chain joins TRBV28 and TRBJ2-2; the match to TRBD1 covers 9 bases. Trimming at V came to 10 bases and at J to 4 bases, leaving 10 bases not matched to a gene. The CDR3 has 15 amino acids. Germline V CDR1 and CDR2: MDHEN, SYDVKM. CDR3 in DNA: TGTGCCATACATGACAGGGGGAAATCCACCGGGGAGCTGTTTTTT. Its protein product is CAIHDRGKSTGELFF. Together with reference TRBV28 and TRBJ2-2, the CDR3 gives the full variable domain: DVKVTQSSRYLVKRTGEKVFLECVQDMDHENMFWYRQDPGLGLRLIYFSYDVKMKEKGDIPEGYSVSREKKERFSLILESASTNQTSMYLCAIHDRGKSTGELFFGEGSRLTVL.

This chain joins TRBV19 and TRBJ2-3, with D possibly TRBD1 on 6 matching bases. The V end was cut by 3 bases, the J end by 0 bases, with 13 bases between. The CDR3 runs to 16 residues. Germline V CDR1 and CDR2: LNHDA, SQIVND (reference sequence). The DNA of the CDR3 is TGTGCCAGTAGTATCACTGGGACAACTAGCACAGATACGCAGTATTTT. Translating it yields CASSITGTTSTDTQYF. The full variable domain, completed using reference TRBV19 and TRBJ2-3, is DGGITQSPKYLFRKEGQNVTLSCEQNLNHDAMYWYRQDPGQGLRLIYYSQIVNDFQKGDIAEGYSVSREKKESFPLTVTSAQKNPTAFYLCASSITGTTSTDTQYFGPGTRLTVL.

This clonotype was detected a few times. CDR3 sequence (DNA): TGCGCCAGCAGCAATTCCGCAAATGCCCAGTACTTC. Residues: CASSNSANAQYF. The chain links TRBV5-1 to TRBJ2-5; D gene unclear. V lost 4 bases to trimming and J lost 9 bases, with 13 bases between them. This CDR3 comprises 12 residues. The germline gives CDR1 SGHRS, CDR2 YFSETQ. Drawing the rest from reference TRBV5-1 and TRBJ2-5, the complete variable domain is KAGVTQTPRYLIKTRGQQVTLSCSPISGHRSVSWYQQTPGQGLQFLFEYFSETQRNKGNFPGRFSGRQFSNSRSEMNVSTLELGDSALYLCASSNSANAQYFGPGTRLLVL.

This clonotype was counted only a few times. The V call is TRBV5-4, the J call TRBJ2-5; D may correspond to TRBD1 or TRBD2 (5 bases each). Trimming stripped 3 bases from V and 5 bases from J, with 14 bases between. This CDR3 is 14 amino acids long. The V gene's germline CDR1 is SGHNT and CDR2 YYREEE (reference sequence). In DNA form, the CDR3 reads TGTGCCAGCAGCTCGATTACGGGGCAGGAGACCCAGTACTTC. It specifies CASSSITGQETQYF.

This clonotype turned up a few times. This sequence joins TRBV24-1 and TRBJ2-7; D is possibly TRBD2 (5 bases). With 9 bases removed from V and 6 bases from J, the gap between germline ends came to 14 bases. This CDR3 comprises 12 residues. Germline assignment: CDR1 KGHDR and CDR2 SFDVKD. CDR3 sequence: CATSGYRGEQYF. CDR3 DNA: TGTGCCACCTCGGGGTATCGGGGCGAGCAGTACTTC.

This clonotype was seen ten or more times. The chain couples TRBV6-6 to TRBJ2-1; D tentatively reads TRBD1 or TRBD2 (5 bases each). Germline V gives CDR1 MNHNY, CDR2 SVGAGI (reference sequence). The V end lost 6 bases, the J end lost 4 bases, and 10 bases lay between the germline ends. The CDR3 consists of 13 residues. For the CDR3, the DNA is TGTGCCAGCAGAGGGACCGCGTACAATGAGCAGTTCTTC. Translated, it gives CASRGTAYNEQFF.

Many counts were recorded for this clonotype. The chain has TRBV5-1 and TRBJ2-7; D is possibly TRBD1 or TRBD2 (6 bases each). The length of the CDR3 is 15 residues. CDR1 is SGHRS, CDR2 YFSETQ, per germline. Trimming pared 0 bases from V and 5 bases from J, leaving 15 bases between. The CDR3 protein is CASSLGLQGGDEQYF. The CDR3, as DNA: TGCGCCAGCAGCTTGGGGTTACAGGGAGGTGACGAGCAGTACTTC. Looking up the rest from reference TRBV5-1 and TRBJ2-7 gives the full variable domain: KAGVTQTPRYLIKTRGQQVTLSCSPISGHRSVSWYQQTPGQGLQFLFEYFSETQRNKGNFPGRFSGRQFSNSRSEMNVSTLELGDSALYLCASSLGLQGGDEQYFGPGTRLTVT.

This clonotype was seen at least ten times. V is TRBV6-6 and J is TRBJ2-7; no clear D. The CDR3 contains 13 residues. The V and J ends lost 2 bases and 0 bases respectively, with 5 bases between them. Germline V gene data show CDR1 as MNHNY and CDR2 as SVGAGI (reference sequence). In DNA, the CDR3 is TGTGCCAGCAGTTACCGTCTCTCCTACGAGCAGTACTTC. Encoded protein: CASSYRLSYEQYF.

The chain employs TRBV7-2 and TRBJ2-5; 7 positions agree with TRBD2. J was trimmed by 5 bases and V by 4 bases; bases with no gene match: 4. In germline, CDR1 is SGHTA, CDR2 FQGNSA. The CDR3 is made up of 13 amino acids. CDR3 sequence (DNA): TGTGCCAGCAGCTATGCTAGCGGCGAGACCCAGTACTTC. It encodes CASSYASGETQYF.

This clonotype was seen ten or more times. CDR3 nucleotides: TGTGCCAGCAGCTTACGCCGGTCTTCAGGGCGTGAGACCCAGTACTTC. Its protein product is CASSLRRSSGRETQYF. The chain recombines TRBV7-6 with TRBJ2-5, with D perhaps matching TRBD1 (5 bases). Trimming stripped 2 bases from V and 5 bases from J, with 18 bases between. This CDR3 is 16 amino acids long. CDR1 and CDR2 (germline): SGHVS, FNYEAQ.

This clonotype has a handful of counts. The chain employs TRBV28 and TRBJ2-1; 8 bases match TRBD2. The junction had 10 bases not matched to a gene; V was cut back by 5 bases and J by 7 bases. The CDR3 covers 15 residues. Germline CDR1 and CDR2: MDHEN and SYDVKM. The CDR3 nucleotides are TGTGCCAGCAGTCGCCCGGGACTAGTGGGGAATGAGCAGTTCTTC. It translates to CASSRPGLVGNEQFF.

This clonotype has just a few counts. The V call is TRBV29-1, the J call TRBJ2-2; tentatively, D is TRBD1 (6 bases). Germline values: CDR1 SQVTM, CDR2 ANQGSEA. The CDR3 length is 18 residues. Trimming removed 6 bases from V and 4 bases from J, with 27 bases in between. CDR3 sequence (DNA): TGCAGCGTAATCTTGGGGACAACCTACGGAGGAAGCACCGGGGAGCTGTTTTTT. This gives the protein CSVILGTTYGGSTGELFF.

This clonotype turned up a few times. The chain joins TRBV7-2 to TRBJ2-3, with D perhaps given as TRBD1 or TRBD2 (5 bases each). The CDR3 is made up of 15 amino acids. V lost 1 base to trimming and J lost 4 bases, with 12 bases between them. Germline loops: CDR1 SGHTA, CDR2 FQGNSA. This CDR3 reads CASSLVWGSPDTQYF. CDR3 sequence (DNA): TGTGCCAGCAGCTTAGTGTGGGGGAGCCCAGATACGCAGTATTTT.